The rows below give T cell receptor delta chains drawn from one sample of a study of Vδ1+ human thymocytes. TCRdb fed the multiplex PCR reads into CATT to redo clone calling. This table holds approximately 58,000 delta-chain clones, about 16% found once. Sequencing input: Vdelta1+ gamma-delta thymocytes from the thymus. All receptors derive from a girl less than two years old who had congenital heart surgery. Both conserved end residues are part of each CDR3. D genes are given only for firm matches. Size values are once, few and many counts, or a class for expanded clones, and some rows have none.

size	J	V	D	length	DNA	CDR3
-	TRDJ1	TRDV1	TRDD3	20	TGTGCTCTTGGGGAACTTAGACGTGAGACTGGGGGGCCCTTCACCGATAAACTCATCTTT	CALGELRRETGGPFTDKLIF
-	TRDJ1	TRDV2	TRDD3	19	TGTGCCTGTGACATTTCTACTTACTGGGGGATGATGTACACCGATAAACTCATCTTT	CACDISTYWGMMYTDKLIF
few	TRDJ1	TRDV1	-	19	TGTGCTCTTGGGGAACTTCGGGCCTTCCTACTGGGGGACAACGATAAACTCATCTTT	CALGELRAFLLGDNDKLIF
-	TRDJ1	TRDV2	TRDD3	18	TGTGCCTGTGACACGTCACTGTTACTGGGGATAGGGAGGAATAAACTCATCTTT	CACDTSLLLGIGRNKLIF
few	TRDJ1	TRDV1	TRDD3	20	TGTGCTCTTGGGGAACTAAGCATTCGAGCTGGGGGTTTGTACACCGATAAACTCATCTTT	CALGELSIRAGGLYTDKLIF
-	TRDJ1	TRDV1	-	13	TGTGCTCTTGGGGAACTGCCCCAGATTGGACTCATCTTT	CALGELPQIGLIF
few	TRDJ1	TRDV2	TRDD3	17	TGTGCCTGTGACACATCGTACTGGGGGCTCAACACCGATAAACTCATCTTT	CACDTSYWGLNTDKLIF
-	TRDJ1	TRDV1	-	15	TGTGCTCTTGGGTCGCCGGGGTTATCCACCGATAAACTCATCTTT	CALGSPGLSTDKLIF
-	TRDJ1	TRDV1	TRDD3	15	TGTGCTCTTGGAAACTGGGGGAGGTACACCGATAAACTCATCTTT	CALGNWGRYTDKLIF
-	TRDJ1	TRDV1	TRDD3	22	TGTGCTCTTGGGGGTAGGGAGTCCTATAGTACTGGGGTCGGTGAGAAGCGTGAAAAACTCATCTTT	CALGGRESYSTGVGEKREKLIF
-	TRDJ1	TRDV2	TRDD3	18	TGTGCCTGTGACCTAACTGGGGGACACGCGCGAAGAGCCGATAAACTCATCTTT	CACDLTGGHARRADKLIF
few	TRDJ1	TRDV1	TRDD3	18	TGTGCTCTTGGGGCCTGTTCGGGGTACGGGGGATACACCGATAAACTCATCTTT	CALGACSGYGGYTDKLIF
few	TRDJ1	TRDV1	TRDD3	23	TGTGCTCTTGGGGAAGTCCGCGGGCGGCTTCCCTATCCTACTGGGGGATGCACCGATAAACTCATCTTT	CALGEVRGRLPYPTGGCTDKLIF
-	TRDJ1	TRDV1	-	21	TGTGCTCTTGGGGAACTACTGCTCTCCGGATCGGGGGACTCTTACACCGATAAACTCATCTTT	CALGELLLSGSGDSYTDKLIF
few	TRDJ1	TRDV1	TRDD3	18	TGTGCTCTTGGGGAACTCCGCCTTTGGGGGACGTACACCGATAAACTCATCTTT	CALGELRLWGTYTDKLIF
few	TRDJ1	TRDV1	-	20	TGTGCTCTTGGGGAACTTCCGCAACCTTCCTATCGTACTGGGGACGATAAACTCATCTTT	CALGELPQPSYRTGDDKLIF
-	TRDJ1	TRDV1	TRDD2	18	TGTGCTCTTGGGGAACGGTCTTCCTACAGATGGGGGTCCGATAAACTCATCTTT	CALGERSSYRWGSDKLIF
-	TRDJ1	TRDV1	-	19	TGTGCTCTTGGGGAAGTCTGCCTCCCCGACTGGAAGGATACAACCCAACTTATCTTT	CALGEVCLPDWKDTTQLIF
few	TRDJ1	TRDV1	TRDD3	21	TGTGCTCTTGGGGAAGATGGTGGCCCTCCGGGTCTTCGGGGGATAAACGATAAACTCATCTTT	CALGEDGGPPGLRGINDKLIF
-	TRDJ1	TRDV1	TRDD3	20	TGTGCTCTTGGGGAACTAGATCACCTCCTGGGGGATAAATACACCGATAAACTCATCTTT	CALGELDHLLGDKYTDKLIF
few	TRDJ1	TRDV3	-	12	TGTGCCCCCCGATACGACACCGATAAACTCATCTTT	CAPRYDTDKLIF
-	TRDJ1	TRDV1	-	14	TGTGCTCTTGGGGAGAAATACGCCGCCGATAAACTCATCTTT	CALGEKYAADKLIF
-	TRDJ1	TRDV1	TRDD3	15	TGTGCTCTTAGGGAACTGGGGTCCTACACCGATAAACTCATCTTT	CALRELGSYTDKLIF
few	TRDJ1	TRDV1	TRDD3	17	TGTGCTCGCCTTATAGAGACGTGGGGATACGATAGCGATAAACTCATCTTT	CARLIETWGYDSDKLIF
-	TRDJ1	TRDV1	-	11	TGTGCTCTCGTGAACACCGATAAACTCATCTTT	CALVNTDKLIF
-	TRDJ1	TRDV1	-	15	TGTGCTCTTAACTCCGGGGTGGGGGACACCGATAAACTCATCTTT	CALNSGVGDTDKLIF
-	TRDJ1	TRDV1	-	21	TGTGCTCTTGGGGACATAACTTCCTCCGGGATACTGCAAGGTGGGACCGATAAACTCATCTTT	CALGDITSSGILQGGTDKLIF
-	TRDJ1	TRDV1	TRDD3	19	TGTGCTCTTGGGGACTGGAATTCTGGGGGACCCCCCATCGATGATAAACTCATCTTT	CALGDWNSGGPPIDDKLIF
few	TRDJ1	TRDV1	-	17	TGTGCTCTTGGGGAACTAATCCCTATCTGGGGAGCAGAGGGACTCATCTTT	CALGELIPIWGAEGLIF
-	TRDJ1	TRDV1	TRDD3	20	TGTGCTCTTGGGGCCCCCCGGGCCTTCTTCACTGGGGGATACTCACAGGGACTCATCTTT	CALGAPRAFFTGGYSQGLIF
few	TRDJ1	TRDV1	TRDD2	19	TGTGCTCTTGGGGAACCACTTCCTACCCTTGGGGACCACACCGATAAACTCATCTTT	CALGEPLPTLGDHTDKLIF
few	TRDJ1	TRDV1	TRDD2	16	TGTGCTCTTGGGGATCCCAACTTCCTACGACCCGATAAACTCATCTTT	CALGDPNFLRPDKLIF
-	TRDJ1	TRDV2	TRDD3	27	TGTGCCTGTGACACCACACCGGTCCCCTACGTTGACTACTGGGGGATAGGTCAAGTCTCGTGGACCGATAAACTCATCTTT	CACDTTPVPYVDYWGIGQVSWTDKLIF
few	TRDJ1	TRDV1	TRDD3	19	TGTGCTCTTGGGGAAGTTATAACTCTGGGGGATACCAGGAACGATAAACTCATCTTT	CALGEVITLGDTRNDKLIF
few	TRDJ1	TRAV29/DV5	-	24	-	CSVLLCSKRVYASFYLGIRGKLIF
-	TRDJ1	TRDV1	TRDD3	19	TGTGCTCTTGGGGAACACACACATTCCGCTGGGGGTACTCCCGATAAACTCATCTTT	CALGEHTHSAGGTPDKLIF
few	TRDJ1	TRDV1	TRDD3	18	TGTGCTCTTGGGGAACTCCCCCCTATTCCTGACTGGGGGCTTAAACTCATCTTT	CALGELPPIPDWGLKLIF
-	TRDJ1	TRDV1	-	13	TGTGCTCTTGGGGAACTAGTGAGGTCTAAACTCATCTTT	CALGELVRSKLIF
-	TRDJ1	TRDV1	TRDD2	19	TGTGCTCTTGGGGTCCGCCTTCCTACTGCTGGGGGGTACACCGATAAACTCATCTTT	CALGVRLPTAGGYTDKLIF
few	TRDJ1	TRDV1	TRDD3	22	TGTGCTCTTGGGGGACACTACGTCAGGACCTACTGGGGGATAACGAGGACCGATAAACTCATCTTT	CALGGHYVRTYWGITRTDKLIF
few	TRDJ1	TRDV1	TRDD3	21	TGTGCTCTTGGGGCCCCCGGGAGTTGCTTCTCTGGGGGATTACGCACCGATAAACTCATCTTT	CALGAPGSCFSGGLRTDKLIF
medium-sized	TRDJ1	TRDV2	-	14	TGTGCCTGTGACACGGGTGCGTGGTGGAACAAACTCATCTTT	CACDTGAWWNKLIF
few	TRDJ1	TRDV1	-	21	TGTGCTCTTGGGAAACCACTTTCCTACGCGGGATACGCTAGATACACCGATAAACTCATCTTT	CALGKPLSYAGYARYTDKLIF
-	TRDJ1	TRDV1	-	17	TGTGCTCTTGGAGACTTCTACGTCGGCGGGATAACGGGGCAACTCATCTTT	CALGDFYVGGITGQLIF
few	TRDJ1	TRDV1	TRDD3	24	TGTGCTCTTGGGCGAAAGGTGCCTAATGCCACTTCTCGTACTGGGGGATGGGGCACCGATAAACTCATCTTT	CALGRKVPNATSRTGGWGTDKLIF